The rows below give T cell receptor beta chains drawn from one sample of a study of blood T cell repertoires in COVID-19. Method: immunoSEQ multiplex PCR; TCRdb's copy keeps in-frame clones and lacks some. The sample has tens of thousands of clones; 60% to 85% are singletons. The sequenced sample was peripheral blood. These TCRs come from a man in his sixties or seventies with acute or convalescent COVID-19. CDR3s include the opening cysteine and the closing phenylalanine or tryptophan. The D gene is left open where the match is weak. The size of a clone is reported for some rows only, either as once, few or many, or as a class for expanded clones.

size,D,V,J,CDR3,DNA
-,-,TRBV7-8,TRBJ2-1,CASSLLGGAGAFEQFF,TGTGCCAGCAGCCTCTTAGGAGGGGCCGGGGCATTTGAGCAGTTCTTC
few,TRBD1,TRBV19,TRBJ1-6,CASSWQGADSPLHF,TGTGCCAGTAGTTGGCAGGGGGCTGATTCACCCCTCCACTTT
-,-,TRBV15,TRBJ2-1,CATSRDDSFYNEQFF,TGTGCCACCAGCAGAGATGATAGCTTCTACAATGAGCAGTTCTTC
-,-,TRBV10-3,TRBJ1-1,CAISESSPGHMNTEAFF,TGTGCCATCAGTGAGTCATCCCCGGGACACATGAACACTGAAGCTTTCTTT
-,TRBD2,TRBV5-1,TRBJ2-7,CASSPRTSGRASSYEQYF,TGCGCCAGCAGCCCTCGGACTAGCGGGAGGGCCAGCTCCTACGAGCAGTACTTC
once,-,TRBV7-9,TRBJ2-2,CASSFTGSTGELFF,TGTGCCAGCAGCTTTACGGGGTCCACCGGGGAGCTGTTTTTT
-,-,TRBV7-2,TRBJ2-1,CASSLASYNEQFF,TGTGCCAGCAGCTTAGCGAGCTACAATGAGCAGTTCTTC
once,-,TRBV9,TRBJ2-1,CASSPRLSSYNEQFF,TGTGCCAGCAGCCCGCGATTAAGCTCCTACAATGAGCAGTTCTTC
-,-,TRBV9,TRBJ2-7,CASSVNSGEQYF,TGTGCCAGCAGCGTAAACTCGGGCGAGCAGTACTTC
-,TRBD2,TRBV3-1/TRBV3-2,TRBJ2-7,CASSRREVAGGYEQYF,TGTGCCAGCAGCCGTCGAGAGGTAGCGGGAGGGTACGAGCAGTACTTC
-,-,TRBV27,TRBJ1-6,CASRAPANSPLHF,TGTGCCAGCAGGGCACCCGCCAATTCACCCCTCCACTTT
-,-,TRBV4-1,TRBJ1-4,CASSPPGTATNEKLFF,TGCGCCAGCAGCCCCCCAGGAACCGCAACTAATGAAAAACTGTTTTTT
-,TRBD2,TRBV28,TRBJ2-1,CASSSSLAGLYNEQFF,TGTGCCAGCAGTTCCTCTCTAGCGGGTCTTTACAATGAGCAGTTCTTC
-,TRBD1,TRBV19,TRBJ1-5,CASIPGQGNQPQHF,TGTGCCAGTATTCCGGGACAGGGTAATCAGCCCCAGCATTTT
few,TRBD1,TRBV6-5,TRBJ2-3,CASNSPQGAGDTQYF,TGTGCCAGCAATTCTCCGCAGGGGGCTGGGGATACGCAGTATTTT
-,-,TRBV2,TRBJ2-7,CASMRQVGEQYF,TGTGCCAGCATGAGACAGGTGGGCGAGCAGTACTTC
few,-,TRBV12-5,TRBJ1-1,CASGFPGTEAFF,TGTGCTAGTGGTTTCCCAGGGACTGAAGCTTTCTTT
-,TRBD1,TRBV5-4,TRBJ2-3,CASSLEGQGSDTQYF,TGTGCCAGCAGCTTGGAGGGACAGGGTTCGGATACGCAGTATTTT
-,-,TRBV5-1,TRBJ2-7,CASSPLGTTTYEQYF,TGCGCCAGCAGCCCCCTGGGGACAACTACCTACGAGCAGTACTTC
-,-,TRBV15,TRBJ1-2,CATSSRRGNYGYTF,TGTGCCACCAGCAGTCGAAGGGGGAACTATGGCTACACCTTC
-,TRBD2,TRBV7-2,TRBJ2-3,CASSLALAGGPSTDTQYF,TGTGCCAGCAGCTTAGCACTAGCGGGGGGTCCTAGCACAGATACGCAGTATTTT
-,TRBD2,TRBV24-1,TRBJ2-5,CATSDLNGGEETQYF,TGTGCCACCAGTGATTTGAATGGGGGGGAAGAGACCCAGTACTTC
-,-,TRBV19,TRBJ2-2,CASSMQFLTSLTGELFF,TGTGCCAGTAGTATGCAGTTTTTGACTAGTCTCACCGGGGAGCTGTTTTTT
-,-,TRBV2,TRBJ1-6,CASSVGQFNSPLHF,TGTGCCAGCAGTGTAGGACAGTTTAATTCACCCCTCCACTTT
-,TRBD1,TRBV9,TRBJ1-4,CASSSSTGNNEKLFF,TGTGCCAGCAGCTCATCGACAGGGAATAATGAAAAACTGTTTTTT
few,-,TRBV29-1,TRBJ1-1,CSVTRDGNTEAFF,TGCAGCGTTACCCGGGATGGGAACACTGAAGCTTTCTTT
-,TRBD2,TRBV13,TRBJ2-2,CASSLGRAAGAAGELFF,TGTGCCAGCAGCTTAGGCCGAGCAGCGGGAGCGGCCGGGGAGCTGTTTTTT
-,TRBD2,TRBV25-1,TRBJ2-1,CASSWSGSYNEQFF,TGTGCCAGCTCTTGGAGCGGGAGCTACAATGAGCAGTTCTTC
-,-,TRBV7-9,TRBJ2-2,CASSSSTGELFF,TGTGCCAGCAGCTCTTCTACCGGGGAGCTGTTTTTT
-,TRBD1,TRBV5-1,TRBJ2-1,CASSWPGQGSVGAYNEQFF,TGCGCCAGCAGCTGGCCGGGACAGGGGTCTGTTGGGGCCTACAATGAGCAGTTCTTC
few,-,TRBV27,TRBJ2-7,CASSSGVGAYEQYF,TGTGCCAGCAGTTCGGGGGTGGGGGCCTACGAGCAGTACTTC
once,TRBD2,TRBV7-9,TRBJ2-1,CASSPGRQAVYNEQFF,TGTGCCAGCAGCCCCGGGAGGCAGGCCGTATACAATGAGCAGTTCTTC
-,-,TRBV5-1,TRBJ2-3,CASSLGASTSGTDTQYF,TGCGCCAGCAGCTTGGGGGCTAGCACTTCGGGGACAGATACGCAGTATTTT
once,-,TRBV28,TRBJ2-1,CASTPWDIKTEQFF,TGTGCCAGCACTCCTTGGGACATTAAGACTGAGCAGTTCTTC
-,-,TRBV3-1/TRBV3-2,TRBJ1-1,CASSRGRGTEAFF,TGTGCCAGCAGCCGAGGGCGGGGCACTGAAGCTTTCTTT
-,-,TRBV10-3,TRBJ1-2,CAISEDRQNYGYTF,TGTGCCATCAGTGAGGATAGACAGAACTATGGCTACACCTTC
few,TRBD2,TRBV5-1,TRBJ2-2,CASSAGLAATGELFF,TGCGCCAGCAGCGCCGGACTAGCGGCCACCGGGGAGCTGTTTTTT
-,TRBD1,TRBV6-2/TRBV6-3,TRBJ2-7,CASSYVAGQDTF,TGTGCCAGCAGTTACGTAGCAGGACAGGATACTTTC
-,TRBD2,TRBV4-3,TRBJ2-1,CASSRTTSGAYNEQFF,TGCGCCAGCAGCCGAACGACTAGCGGGGCCTACAATGAGCAGTTCTTC
-,TRBD2,TRBV7-7,TRBJ2-3,CASSLGTSGFTDTQYF,TGTGCTAGCAGCTTAGGGACTAGCGGGTTCACAGATACGCAGTATTTT
-,-,TRBV6-6,TRBJ2-7,CASSLYRESYEQYF,TGTGCCAGCAGTCTTTACCGGGAGTCCTACGAGCAGTACTTC
-,TRBD2,TRBV3-1/TRBV3-2,TRBJ2-7,CASSRALADPYEQYF,TGTGCCAGCAGCCGAGCTCTAGCGGACCCTTACGAGCAGTACTTC
-,-,TRBV28,TRBJ2-7,CASRGFREWSYEQYF,TGTGCCAGCAGGGGGTTCCGGGAGTGGTCCTACGAGCAGTACTTC
-,TRBD1,TRBV28,TRBJ1-2,CASRSGQGYFHNYGYTF,TGTGCCAGCAGGTCGGGACAGGGGTATTTTCATAACTATGGCTACACCTTC
-,TRBD2,TRBV19,TRBJ2-3,CASSSWLGLAGEGGTDTQYF,TGTGCCAGTAGTAGTTGGCTGGGACTAGCGGGAGAGGGGGGCACAGATACGCAGTATTTT
-,-,TRBV6-2/TRBV6-3,TRBJ1-5,CASSYFTGTQHF,TGTGCCAGCAGTTACTTCACAGGGACCCAGCATTTT
-,-,TRBV6-5,TRBJ2-1,CASSPRRLEGVQFF,TGTGCCAGCAGTCCCCGGAGACTAGAGGGCGTGCAGTTCTTC
-,-,TRBV9,TRBJ1-2,CASSSRGAGEGGYTF,TGTGCCAGCAGCTCTCGAGGGGCAGGGGAGGGTGGCTACACCTTC
-,-,TRBV2,TRBJ1-5,CASSGTAVEGGPQHF,TGTGCCAGCAGTGGGACAGCGGTTGAAGGTGGGCCCCAGCATTTT
-,-,TRBV3-1/TRBV3-2,TRBJ2-3,CASSPGGGSTDTQYF,TGTGCCAGCAGCCCCGGTGGCGGTAGCACAGATACGCAGTATTTT
-,TRBD2,TRBV5-4,TRBJ2-7,CASSRRLAGAEEQYF,TGTGCCAGCAGCCGTCGACTAGCGGGAGCTGAGGAGCAGTACTTC
once,TRBD2,TRBV7-2,TRBJ2-3,CASSLGLAGMTDTQYF,TGTGCCAGCAGCTTAGGACTAGCTGGGATGACAGATACGCAGTATTTT
-,TRBD1,TRBV4-3,TRBJ2-7,CASSQDRARTYEQYF,TGCGCCAGCAGCCAGGACAGGGCGCGTACCTACGAGCAGTACTTC
-,TRBD2,TRBV29-1,TRBJ2-1,CSVRQGVGLAGVLEQFF,TGCAGCGTCCGACAGGGGGTGGGACTAGCGGGCGTATTGGAGCAGTTCTTC
once,TRBD2,TRBV6-2/TRBV6-3,TRBJ2-3,CASSYAGDHTQYF,TGTGCCAGCAGTTACGCGGGAGACCATACGCAGTATTTT
-,-,TRBV27,TRBJ2-1,CASTRGMYNEQFF,TGTGCCAGCACTCGCGGGATGTACAATGAGCAGTTCTTC
-,-,TRBV7-9,TRBJ1-1,CASSPEVGLAFF,TGTGCCAGCAGCCCTGAGGTTGGGTTAGCTTTCTTT
-,-,TRBV19,TRBJ2-3,CASSRGSDTQYF,TGTGCCAGTAGTAGGGGCTCAGATACGCAGTATTTT
-,TRBD2,TRBV11-2,TRBJ2-1,CASSLGAGVINEQFF,TGTGCCAGCAGCTTAGGGGCGGGAGTTATCAATGAGCAGTTCTTC